A single sample gave rise to the 17 T cell receptor beta chains below, sequenced in a study of shared clonotypes between healthy human individuals. TCRdb's table, derived via immunoSEQ multiplex PCR, lists solely in-frame clones and lacks some. The repertoire includes roughly 2.2 million clones, over 90% of them detected once, and about 0.39% sits in the top ten. The sample was naive CD4+ T cells from PBMCs. Described subset: CD45RA+ positively selected. Receptor source: a man aged 18 to 35 in good health. Some clones in this sample may be carry-over from other donors' samples.

The genes are TRBV5-1 and TRBJ2-1, with TRBD2 matching over 9 bases. The J segment lost 7 bases and the V segment lost 1 base, leaving 6 bases of the junction unmatched. The germline V gene encodes CDR1 SGHRS and CDR2 YFSETQ. This CDR3 is 15 amino acids long. CDR3 sequence reads: CASSLYGSGSNEQFF. DNA of the CDR3: TGCGCCAGCAGCTTGTACGGTAGCGGGAGTAATGAGCAGTTCTTC.

This sequence joins TRBV4-3 and TRBJ2-1; D is unclear. CDR1 is LGHNA and CDR2 is YSLEER in the germline V gene. V lost 4 bases to trimming and J lost 0 bases, with 7 bases between them. The CDR3 has 14 residues. The CDR3: CASSLESSYNEQFF. The CDR3 bases are TGCGCCAGCAGCCTAGAAAGCTCCTACAATGAGCAGTTCTTC.

This chain connects TRBV19 to TRBJ1-1, with D hard to call. The ends were cut back, 6 bases at V and 1 base at J, with 12 bases in the middle. Germline V gene data show CDR1 as LNHDA and CDR2 as SQIVND (reference sequence). CDR3 length equals 14 residues. DNA for the CDR3: TGTGCCAGTAGCCAACAGCGGGGGAACACTGAAGCTTTCTTT. Its translation: CASSQQRGNTEAFF.

The CDR3 region has the DNA TGTGCCAGCAGTTTGGTGGCCAGGGGGCGGAATTTTTTCAATCAGCCCCAGCATTTT. Its protein is CASSLVARGRNFFNQPQHF. The chain has TRBV27 and TRBJ1-5, with 8 bases identical to TRBD1. Losses at the gene ends were 3 bases for V and 3 bases for J; bases not matched to a gene: 16. The CDR3 length is 19 residues. CDR1 MNHEY and CDR2 SMNVEV come from the germline V gene (reference sequence).

With respect to this clone: The sample contains more than one DNA sequence encoding this CDR3. The rearrangement links TRBV18 to TRBJ2-1; 8 bases line up with TRBD2. The germline gives CDR1 KGHSH, CDR2 LQKENI. V gave up 2 bases and J gave up 1 base; unmatched junction bases: 4. The CDR3 contains 16 residues. CDR3 coding DNA: TGTGCCAGCTCACCAGGCCTAGCGGGTTCCTACAATGAGCAGTTCTTC. It encodes CASSPGLAGSYNEQFF.

CDR3 region: CASSVRQADYGYTF. CDR3 nucleotide sequence: TGTGCCAGCAGCGTTCGACAAGCAGACTATGGCTACACCTTC. The V and J genes are TRBV2 and TRBJ1-2; D is unresolved. Germline values: CDR1 SNHLY, CDR2 FYNNEI. V dropped 6 bases and J dropped 3 bases, with 14 bases sitting between them. This CDR3 spans 14 amino acids.

This sequence joins TRBV27 and TRBJ1-5, with a weak D call TRBD1 (5 bases). Trimming removed 5 bases from V and 4 bases from J, with 18 bases in between. Germline values: CDR1 MNHEY, CDR2 SMNVEV (reference sequence). The CDR3 sequence is 16 residues long. The CDR3 sequence: CASSDQGAPRNQPQHF. CDR3 bases: TGTGCCAGCAGTGACCAAGGGGCGCCCAGGAATCAGCCCCAGCATTTT.

About this clone itself: Additional DNA sequences in this sample encode the identical CDR3. The rearrangement links TRBV18 to TRBJ1-1; 9 positions match TRBD1. The V gene's germline CDR1 is KGHSH and CDR2 LQKENI. This CDR3 contains 15 residues. Germline trimming cut 3 bases from V and 4 bases from J; bases unmatched to any gene: 6. The chain's CDR3 is CASSPNRGPGTEAFF. The CDR3 nucleotides read TGTGCCAGCTCACCTAACAGGGGGCCGGGCACTGAAGCTTTCTTT.

CDR3 in amino acids: CASTKPRGGTDTQYF. CDR3 coding DNA: TGTGCCAGCACCAAACCGAGGGGCGGCACAGATACGCAGTATTTT. The genes are TRBV28 and TRBJ2-3; D may correspond to TRBD1 or TRBD2 (5 bases each). The CDR3 covers 15 residues. Germline V gene sequence: CDR1 MDHEN, CDR2 SYDVKM. Trimming removed 7 bases from V and 1 base from J, with 15 bases in between.

The V call is TRBV6-1, the J call TRBJ2-7; TRBD2 matches at 8 bases. This CDR3 has 16 amino acids. CDR1 and CDR2 (germline): MNHNS, SASEGT. J lost 4 bases, V lost 4 bases, and 12 bases had no gene match. The DNA for the CDR3 is TGTGCCAGCAGTGCGATGGGACTAGGAGTTGGGTACGAGCAGTACTTC. Its protein product is CASSAMGLGVGYEQYF.

This clone was observed a handful of times. V and J are TRBV27 and TRBJ2-7; 9 bases match TRBD1. The CDR3 extends over 15 amino acids. Germline V lookup: CDR1 MNHEY, CDR2 SMNVEV (reference sequence). J lost 6 bases, V lost 3 bases, and 9 bases had no gene match. The CDR3 DNA reads TGTGCCAGCAGTTTTCAGGGACAGGGAAGCGGCGAGCAGTACTTC. This sequence encodes CASSFQGQGSGEQYF.

Remarks on this clone: This CDR3 is also generated by other DNA sequences in the sample. The chain joins TRBV2 to TRBJ2-2, with D unresolved. Deletions cut 5 bases from V and 4 bases from J, with 5 bases between. The CDR3 sequence is 12 residues long. The germline gives CDR1 SNHLY, CDR2 FYNNEI. The CDR3 sequence is CASSLGTGELFF. The CDR3 DNA is TGTGCCAGCAGTTTAGGCACCGGGGAGCTGTTTTTT.

The CDR3 DNA reads as TGCGCCAGCAGCATAGGACAGGGATGGGGAGATACGCAGTATTTT. Translation: CASSIGQGWGDTQYF. The J gene is TRBJ2-3, the V gene TRBV5-1, with 8 bases identical to TRBD1. CDR1 is SGHRS, CDR2 YFSETQ, per germline. The CDR3 runs to 15 residues. V was pared by 4 bases and J by 5 bases, with 9 bases of the junction left unmatched.

The chain's CDR3 is CASSTASGNTIYF. Here the CDR3 DNA reads TGCGCCAGCAGCACCGCCTCTGGAAACACCATATATTTT. V gene TRBV5-1 combines with J gene TRBJ1-3, with D hard to call. Germline-derived CDR1 and CDR2 are SGHRS and YFSETQ. This CDR3 has 13 amino acids. V lost 4 bases and J lost 0, with 5 bases in between. The variable domain in full, with the rest retrieved from reference TRBV5-1 and TRBJ1-3, is KAGVTQTPRYLIKTRGQQVTLSCSPISGHRSVSWYQQTPGQGLQFLFEYFSETQRNKGNFPGRFSGRQFSNSRSEMNVSTLELGDSALYLCASSTASGNTIYFGEGSWLTVV.

This chain links TRBV5-4 with TRBJ2-7; 15 bases align to TRBD2. Germline values: CDR1 SGHNT, CDR2 YYREEE (reference sequence). V trimming: 4 bases; J trimming: 5 bases; junction bases outside the gene matches: 13. This CDR3 region has 18 residues. The CDR3 bases are TGTGCCAGCAGCGGATGGACTAGCGGGAGGGTTCGGCAAAACGAGCAGTACTTC. Its protein is CASSGWTSGRVRQNEQYF. Using reference TRBV5-4 and TRBJ2-7 for the parts outside the CDR3, the full variable domain is ETGVTQSPTHLIKTRGQQVTLRCSSQSGHNTVSWYQQALGQGPQFIFQYYREEENGRGNFPPRFSGLQFPNYSSELNVNALELDDSALYLCASSGWTSGRVRQNEQYFGPGTRLTVT.

The genes are TRBV6-1 and TRBJ2-2, with 12 bases aligning to TRBD2. J was trimmed by 6 bases and V by 6 bases; bases with no gene match: 5. The CDR3 runs to 15 residues. Germline V CDR1 and CDR2: MNHNS, SASEGT. In DNA form, the CDR3 reads TGTGCCAGCAGGGGACTAGCGGGCTTATCCGGGGAGCTGTTTTTT. Amino acid sequence: CASRGLAGLSGELFF.

The genes are TRBV28 and TRBJ1-2; D is uncertain. CDR3 length equals 14 residues. Germline V gene data show CDR1 as MDHEN and CDR2 as SYDVKM. V shed 8 bases and J shed 4 bases, with 17 bases lying between them. The CDR3 DNA sequence: TGTGCCAGCGTAAAGCGGCCGCAGCTCTATGGCTACACCTTC. It encodes CASVKRPQLYGYTF.